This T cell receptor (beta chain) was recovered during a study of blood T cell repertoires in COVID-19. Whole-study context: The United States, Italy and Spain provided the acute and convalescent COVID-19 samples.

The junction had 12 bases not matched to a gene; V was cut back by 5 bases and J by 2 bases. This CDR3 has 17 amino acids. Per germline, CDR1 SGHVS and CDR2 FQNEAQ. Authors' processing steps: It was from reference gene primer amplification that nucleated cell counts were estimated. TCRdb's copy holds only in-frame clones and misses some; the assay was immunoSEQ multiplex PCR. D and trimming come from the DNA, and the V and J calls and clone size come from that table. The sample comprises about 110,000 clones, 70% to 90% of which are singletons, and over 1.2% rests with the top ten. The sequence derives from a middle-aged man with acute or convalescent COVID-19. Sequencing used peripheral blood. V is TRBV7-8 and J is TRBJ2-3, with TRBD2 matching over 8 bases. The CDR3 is CASSQTPAGANTDTQYF. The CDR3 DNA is TGTGCCAGCAGCCAGACCCCAGCGGGGGCCAACACAGATACGCAGTATTTT.